These 8 T cell receptor beta chains came from one sample sequenced in a study of spatial heterogeneity in lung cancer. Study-level points and caveats: Expanded alpha and beta TCR counts within tumors tracked tumor mutation counts.

TCRdb reprocessed the 5' RACE reads with MiXCR, giving one entry per CDR3 protein. Among 13,000 to 15,000 distinct CDR3 sequences, over 3.5% were seen once, and the ten largest hold 15% to 20%. Noted time point: sample taken at primary tumor resection. No antigens are known for them. Here the sequenced sample was lung tumor tissue, taken at surgery. The receptors were sampled from a female donor with early-stage non-small cell lung cancer.

To note about this clonotype: This sequence may be a read error, since a much larger clone differs from it by one base. This beta chain turned up in a library designed for alpha chains; as an off-target read, its abundance says little. The chain recombines TRBV6-2 or TRBV6-3 with TRBJ1-2; D call uncertain. CDR3 length equals 15 residues. Looked up from germline, CDR1 is MNHEY and CDR2 is SVGEGT. The CDR3 protein is CASSPVGSLLYGHTF. CDR3 nucleotides: TGTGCCAGCAGTCCTGTCGGGTCCCTCCTCTATGGCCACACCTTC.

This clonotype came up a few times. This beta chain slipped into a library made for alpha chains as a stray read, so its size is not meaningful. The V gene is TRBV5-4, the J gene TRBJ2-3; D may match TRBD1 or TRBD2 (6 bases each). Germline V lookup: CDR1 SGHNT, CDR2 YYREEE (reference sequence). This CDR3 region has 14 residues. V gave up 7 bases and J gave up 1 base, with 13 bases separating them. This CDR3 is CASSARGGTDTQYF. The CDR3 DNA follows: TGTGCCAGCTCCGCGAGGGGGGGCACAGATACGCAGTATTTT.

This clonotype was seen ten or more times. A library made for alpha chains picked up this beta chain off target, so its size means little. The gene calls are TRBV28 and TRBJ2-6; 8 bases agree with TRBD1. The CDR3 extends over 16 amino acids. V lost 8 bases, J lost 0 bases, and 6 bases stayed unmatched. From germline, CDR1 is MDHEN and CDR2 SYDVKM. CDR3 in DNA: TGTGCCAGCTCGGGACAGGCGTACTCTGGGGCCAACGTCCTGACTTTC. Its protein product is CASSGQAYSGANVLTF.

Comment on this clonotype: Because this beta chain is a stray read in a library intended to capture alpha chains, its abundance should not be given much weight. The chain has TRBV4-1 and TRBJ1-5; the D is unclear. Germline loops: CDR1 MGHRA, CDR2 YSYEKL. This CDR3 comprises 16 residues. Trimming took 0 bases from V and 0 from J, leaving 9 bases between them. CDR3 in amino acids: CASSQEKQLSNQPQHF. The CDR3 bases are TGCGCCAGCAGCCAAGAAAAACAGCTTAGCAATCAGCCCCAGCATTTT.

This clonotype showed up many times. Being off target in a library aimed at alpha chains, this beta chain has a size of little meaning. The chain is built from TRBV3-1 and TRBJ2-7; TRBD1 aligns across 7 bases. This CDR3 region has 14 residues. Per the germline V gene, CDR1 is LGHDT and CDR2 is YNNKEL (reference sequence). Trimming at V came to 4 bases and at J to 5 bases, leaving 8 bases not matched to a gene. CDR3: CASSRGTDPHEQYF. As DNA, the CDR3 is TGTGCCAGCAGCCGTGGGACAGATCCCCACGAGCAGTACTTC.

This clonotype was recorded at least ten times. Since it is a stray read in a library aimed at alpha chains, this beta chain has a size that is not meaningful. The chain's CDR3 is CASSPTGTYSEKLFF. The CDR3 DNA sequence: TGCGCCAGCAGCCCGACAGGAACCTACAGTGAAAAACTGTTTTTT. The chain carries TRBV5-1 and TRBJ1-4; possible D gene TRBD1, 6 bases. This CDR3 spans 15 amino acids. V was shortened by 4 bases and J by 7 bases, with 17 bases between the two germline ends. Germline values: CDR1 SGHRS, CDR2 YFSETQ.

This clonotype was picked up many times. As an off-target read in a library built for alpha chains, this beta chain has a frequency of little significance. The chain employs TRBV5-1 and TRBJ1-1; no definite D call. Germline-derived CDR1 and CDR2 are SGHRS and YFSETQ. The V end was cut by 0 bases, the J end by 2 bases, with 5 bases between. The CDR3 has 13 residues. The CDR3 protein is CASSLGSNTEAFF. The DNA for the CDR3 is TGCGCCAGCAGCTTGGGGTCCAACACTGAAGCTTTCTTT. Based on the CDR3 plus reference TRBV5-1 and TRBJ1-1, the full variable domain is KAGVTQTPRYLIKTRGQQVTLSCSPISGHRSVSWYQQTPGQGLQFLFEYFSETQRNKGNFPGRFSGRQFSNSRSEMNVSTLELGDSALYLCASSLGSNTEAFFGQGTRLTVV.

In its sample, this clonotype was seen many times. This beta chain is off target for a library built for alpha chains, so its abundance means little. The chain is built from TRBV27 and TRBJ1-1; D remains ambiguous. CDR1 is MNHEY, CDR2 SMNVEV, per germline (reference sequence). V dropped 2 bases and J dropped 11 bases, with 3 bases sitting between them. The CDR3 extends over 9 amino acids. The CDR3 DNA reads as TGTGCCAGCAGTTTAACCGCTTTCTTT. Translation gives CASSLTAFF.